This entry concerns a single T cell receptor beta chain. Antigen: not known. This entry is derived from a study of identical twins. CDR1 is KGHSH, CDR2 LQKENI, per germline. V was trimmed by 1 base and J by 3 bases, leaving 7 bases between them. CDR3 length: 14 amino acids. The study's findings and limits: Those out-of-frame alpha sequences shared by twins showed an excess of low generation probability. Cross-sectional statistics, not tracking of the same donors, supported the conclusions.

With no exceptions, donors were healthy Caucasians. A universal primer site was created by template switching, with the cDNA bearing unique molecular identifiers. TCRdb passed the 5' RACE reads through MiXCR, listing each CDR3 protein once. The sample records just under 550,000 distinct CDR3 sequences, roughly 15% being singletons. These data also featured in a second study, about yellow fever vaccine responses in identical twins.

Sequencing input: CD4+ T cells sorted from blood. The sequence derives from a woman aged 18 to 35 in good health. The V and J genes are TRBV18 and TRBJ2-1; D is unclear. CDR3 in DNA: TGTGCCAGCTCACCACAACACTACTACAATGAGCAGTTCTTC. Translating gives CASSPQHYYNEQFF. The whole variable domain, remainder taken from reference TRBV18 and TRBJ2-1, is NAGVMQNPRHLVRRRGQEARLRCSPMKGHSHVYWYRQLPEEGLKFMVYLQKENIIDESGMPKERFSAEFPKEGPSILRIQQVVRGDSAAYFCASSPQHYYNEQFFGPGTRLTVL.